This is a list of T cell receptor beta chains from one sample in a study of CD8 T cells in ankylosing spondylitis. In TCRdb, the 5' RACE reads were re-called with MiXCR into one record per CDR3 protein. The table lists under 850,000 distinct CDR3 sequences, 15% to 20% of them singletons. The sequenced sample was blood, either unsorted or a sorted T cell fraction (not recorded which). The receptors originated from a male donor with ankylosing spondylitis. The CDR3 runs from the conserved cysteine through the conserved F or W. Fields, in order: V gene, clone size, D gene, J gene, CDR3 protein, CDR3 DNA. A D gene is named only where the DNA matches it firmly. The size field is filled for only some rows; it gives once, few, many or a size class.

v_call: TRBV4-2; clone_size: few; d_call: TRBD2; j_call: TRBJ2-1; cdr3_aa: CASSAGLAGDNEQFF; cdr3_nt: TGTGCCAGCAGCGCTGGACTAGCGGGGGACAATGAGCAGTTCTTC
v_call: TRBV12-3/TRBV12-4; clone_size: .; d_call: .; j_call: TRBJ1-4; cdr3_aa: CASSLQFSNEKLFF; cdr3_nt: TGTGCCAGCAGTTTACAGTTCTCTAATGAAAAACTGTTTTTT
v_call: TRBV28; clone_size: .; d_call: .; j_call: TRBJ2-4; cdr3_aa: CASRPPGSGEYNIQYF; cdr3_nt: TGTGCCAGCAGGCCCCCCGGGTCGGGAGAGTACAACATTCAGTACTTC
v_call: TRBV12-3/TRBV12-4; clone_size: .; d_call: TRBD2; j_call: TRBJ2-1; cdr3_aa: CASSPPGLAGIYNEQFF; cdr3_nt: TGTGCCAGCAGCCCCCCGGGACTAGCGGGGATCTACAATGAGCAGTTCTTC
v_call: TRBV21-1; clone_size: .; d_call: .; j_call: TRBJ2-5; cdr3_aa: CASSPCGRETQYF; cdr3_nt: TGTGCCAGCAGCCCCTGCGGAAGGGAGACCCAGTACTTC
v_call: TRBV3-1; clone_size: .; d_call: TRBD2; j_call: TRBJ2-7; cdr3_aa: CASSLAGGPDEQYF; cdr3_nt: TGTGCCAGCAGTTTAGCGGGAGGGCCAGACGAGCAGTACTTC
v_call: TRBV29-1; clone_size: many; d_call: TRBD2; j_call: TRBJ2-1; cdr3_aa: CSVEGEDLAGVYNEQFF; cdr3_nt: TGCAGCGTTGAAGGAGAGGATCTAGCGGGAGTCTACAATGAGCAGTTCTTC
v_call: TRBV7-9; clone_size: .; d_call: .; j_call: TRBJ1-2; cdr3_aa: CASSLAVGESYGYTF; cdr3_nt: TGTGCCAGCAGCTTAGCTGTAGGGGAAAGCTATGGCTACACCTTC
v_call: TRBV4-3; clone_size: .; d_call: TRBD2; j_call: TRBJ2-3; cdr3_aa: CASSQDRSGRAPDTQYF; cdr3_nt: TGCGCCAGCAGCCAAGATCGTAGCGGGAGGGCCCCAGATACGCAGTATTTT
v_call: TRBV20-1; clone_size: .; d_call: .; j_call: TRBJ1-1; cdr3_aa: CSARDRGTLSGEAFF; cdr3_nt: TGCAGTGCTAGAGATAGGGGGACACTTTCAGGGGAGGCTTTCTTT
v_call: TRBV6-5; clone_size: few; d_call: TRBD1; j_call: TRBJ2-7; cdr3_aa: CASSYPGQGQYF; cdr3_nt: TGTGCCAGCAGTTATCCTGGACAGGGTCAGTACTTC
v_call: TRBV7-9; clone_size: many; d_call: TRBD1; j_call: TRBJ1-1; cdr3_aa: CASSLLQGAEAFF; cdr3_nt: TGTGCCAGCAGCCTCCTGCAGGGGGCTGAAGCTTTCTTT
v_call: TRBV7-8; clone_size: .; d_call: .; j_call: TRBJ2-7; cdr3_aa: CASSFRRNTYEQYF; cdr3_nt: TGTGCCAGCAGCTTCAGAAGGAATACCTACGAGCAGTACTTC
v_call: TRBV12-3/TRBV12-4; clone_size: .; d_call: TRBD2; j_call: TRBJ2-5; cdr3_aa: CASSQTHSGRRGETQYF; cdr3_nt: TGTGCCAGCAGTCAAACCCATAGCGGGAGGCGAGGAGAGACCCAGTACTTC
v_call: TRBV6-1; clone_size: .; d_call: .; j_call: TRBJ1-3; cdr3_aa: CASSESYREGLRNTIYF; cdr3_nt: TGTGCCAGCAGTGAATCTTACCGTGAAGGGCTACGAAACACCATATATTTT
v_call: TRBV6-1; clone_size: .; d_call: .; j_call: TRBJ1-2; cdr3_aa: CASSEVEPPVYGYTF; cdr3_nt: TGTGCCAGCAGTGAAGTTGAGCCCCCTGTATATGGCTACACCTTC
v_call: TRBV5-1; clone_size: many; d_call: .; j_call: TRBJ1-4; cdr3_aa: CASSSRGYGEKLFF; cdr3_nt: TGCGCCAGCAGCTCCCGAGGATACGGCGAAAAACTGTTTTTT
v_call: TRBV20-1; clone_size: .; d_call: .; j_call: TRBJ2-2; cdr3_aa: CSVRKQGAGELFF; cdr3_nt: TGCAGTGTCCGGAAACAGGGCGCCGGGGAGCTGTTTTTT
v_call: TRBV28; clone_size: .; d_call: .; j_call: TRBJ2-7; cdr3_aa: CATWRSLSYEQYF; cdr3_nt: TGTGCCACCTGGAGGTCCCTATCCTACGAGCAGTACTTC
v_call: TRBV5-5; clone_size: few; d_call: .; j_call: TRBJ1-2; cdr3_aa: CASSLALNGEDGYTF; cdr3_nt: TGTGCCAGCAGCTTGGCCTTGAACGGGGAAGATGGCTACACCTTC
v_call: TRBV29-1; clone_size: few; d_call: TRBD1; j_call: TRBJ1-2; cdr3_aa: CSVVRTGLSYGYTF; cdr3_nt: TGCAGCGTTGTGCGGACAGGACTTAGCTATGGCTACACCTTC
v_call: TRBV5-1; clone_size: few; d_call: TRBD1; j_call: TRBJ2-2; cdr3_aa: CASTPRTGTGELFF; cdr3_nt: TGCGCCAGCACTCCCCGGACAGGGACCGGGGAGCTGTTTTTT
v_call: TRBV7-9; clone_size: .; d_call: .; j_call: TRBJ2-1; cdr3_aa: CASGRGGTYNEQFF; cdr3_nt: TGTGCCAGCGGCCGGGGTGGGACCTACAATGAGCAGTTCTTC
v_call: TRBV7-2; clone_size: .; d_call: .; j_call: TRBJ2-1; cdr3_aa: CASSPLGLVGIEQFF; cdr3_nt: TGTGCCAGCAGCCCGCTCGGGCTAGTGGGTATTGAGCAGTTCTTC
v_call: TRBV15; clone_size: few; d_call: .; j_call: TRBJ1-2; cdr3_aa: CATSRDRLARYGYTF; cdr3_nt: TGTGCCACCAGCAGAGATCGTCTGGCGCGCTATGGCTACACCTTC
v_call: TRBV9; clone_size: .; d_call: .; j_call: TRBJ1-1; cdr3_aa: CASSVYREMNTEAFF; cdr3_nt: TGTGCCAGCAGCGTGTACAGGGAGATGAACACTGAAGCTTTCTTT
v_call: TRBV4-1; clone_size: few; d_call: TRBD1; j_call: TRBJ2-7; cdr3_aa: CASSQGDRGLHYEQYF; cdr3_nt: TGCGCAAGCAGCCAAGGGGACAGGGGGCTTCACTACGAGCAGTACTTC
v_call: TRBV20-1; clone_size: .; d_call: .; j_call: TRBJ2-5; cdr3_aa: CSARDTNQETQYF; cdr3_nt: TGCAGTGCTAGAGATACCAACCAAGAGACCCAGTACTTC
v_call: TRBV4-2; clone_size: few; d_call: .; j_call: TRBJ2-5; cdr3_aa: CASSQISQSQETQYF; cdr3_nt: TGTGCCAGCAGCCAAATAAGTCAGTCACAAGAGACCCAGTACTTC
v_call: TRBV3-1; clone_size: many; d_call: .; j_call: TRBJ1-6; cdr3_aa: CASSQAFSWTANSPLHF; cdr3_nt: TGTGCCAGCAGCCAAGCTTTTTCCTGGACGGCAAATTCACCCCTCCACTTT
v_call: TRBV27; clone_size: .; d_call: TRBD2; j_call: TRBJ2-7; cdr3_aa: CASRSRTSGSLKYEQYF; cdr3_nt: TGTGCCAGCAGGTCTAGGACTAGCGGGAGTTTAAAGTACGAGCAGTACTTC